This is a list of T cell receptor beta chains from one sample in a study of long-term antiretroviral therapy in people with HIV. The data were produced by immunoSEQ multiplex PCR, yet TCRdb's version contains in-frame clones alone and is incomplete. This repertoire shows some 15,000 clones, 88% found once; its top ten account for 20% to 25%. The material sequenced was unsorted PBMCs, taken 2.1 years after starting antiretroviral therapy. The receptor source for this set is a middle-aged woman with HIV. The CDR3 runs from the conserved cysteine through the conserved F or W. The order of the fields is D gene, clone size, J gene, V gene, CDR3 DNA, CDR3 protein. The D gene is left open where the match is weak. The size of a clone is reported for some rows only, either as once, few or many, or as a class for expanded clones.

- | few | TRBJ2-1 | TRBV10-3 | TGTGCCACTGCGTCTCCCGCCACCCCCAATGAGCAGTTCTTC | CATASPATPNEQFF
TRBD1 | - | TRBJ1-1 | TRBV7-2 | TGTGCCAGCAGCACGAGACAGGGGTCGTGGACTGAAGCTTTCTTT | CASSTRQGSWTEAFF
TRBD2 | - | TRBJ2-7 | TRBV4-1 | TGCGCCAGCAGCCAAGCCTTAGCGGGCCCTTACGAGCAGTACTTC | CASSQALAGPYEQYF
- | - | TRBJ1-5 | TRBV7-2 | TGTGCCAGCAGGGGGAGTAGTCCCGGGCCCCAGCATTTT | CASRGSSPGPQHF
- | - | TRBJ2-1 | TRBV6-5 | TGTGCCAGCAGTCAGGACATCGGAAATGAGCAGTTCTTC | CASSQDIGNEQFF
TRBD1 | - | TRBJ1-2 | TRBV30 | TGTGCCTGGACACGGATAGGGGACAGGGGCTATGGCTACACCTTC | CAWTRIGDRGYGYTF
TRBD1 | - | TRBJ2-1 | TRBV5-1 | TGCGCCAGCAGGACGGGACAGGGACGCTACAATGAGCAGTTCTTC | CASRTGQGRYNEQFF
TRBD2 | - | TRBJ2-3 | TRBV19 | TGTGCCAGTAGTTCGAAGCGGGGGGGCCCGGGAGGTACAGATACGCAGTATTTT | CASSSKRGGPGGTDTQYF
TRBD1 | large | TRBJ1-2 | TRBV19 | TGTGCCAGTAGTATGGGACAGGGGGCGACGGTTGGCTACACCTTC | CASSMGQGATVGYTF
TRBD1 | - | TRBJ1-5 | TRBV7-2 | TGTGCCAGCAGCTTAGCCCCCCAGACAGGGGGAGAACAGCCCCAGCATTTT | CASSLAPQTGGEQPQHF
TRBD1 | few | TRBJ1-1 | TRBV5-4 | TGTGCCAGCAACACGGACAGGATGAACACTGAAGCTTTCTTT | CASNTDRMNTEAFF
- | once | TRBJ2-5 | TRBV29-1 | TGCAGCGTTGAAGAGGGGAGCAGTCAAGAGACCCAGTACTTC | CSVEEGSSQETQYF
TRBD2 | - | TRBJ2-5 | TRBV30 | TGTGCCTGGACACGGGGGGGGGAAGAGACCCAGTACTTC | CAWTRGGEETQYF
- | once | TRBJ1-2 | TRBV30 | TGTGCCTGGAGTGTACAAGGGTTTGGGGGCCACACCTTC | CAWSVQGFGGHTF
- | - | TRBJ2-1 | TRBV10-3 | TGTGCCATCGCACGGACGGGGAGCTCCTACAATGAGCAGTTCTTC | CAIARTGSSYNEQFF
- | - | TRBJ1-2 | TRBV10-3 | TGTGCCATCAGTGACGACCGGTACTATGGCTACACCTTC | CAISDDRYYGYTF
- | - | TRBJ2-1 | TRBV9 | TGTGCCAGCAGCTTCTTGGGCAAGGGGTTCAAAAGCAATGAGCAGTTCTTC | CASSFLGKGFKSNEQFF
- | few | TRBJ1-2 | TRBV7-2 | TGTGCCAGCAGCTTGAGATGGGACTATGGCTACACCTTC | CASSLRWDYGYTF
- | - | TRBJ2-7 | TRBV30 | TGTGCCTGGAGTGGCGCCTACGAGCAGTACTTC | CAWSGAYEQYF
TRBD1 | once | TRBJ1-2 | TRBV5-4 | TGTGCCAGCAGCCAGGGTACACAGGGGAGGACTAACTATGGCTACACCTTC | CASSQGTQGRTNYGYTF
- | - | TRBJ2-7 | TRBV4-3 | TGCGCCAGCAGCCTTATCCAGGGGTCCCCCTACGAGCAGTACTTC | CASSLIQGSPYEQYF
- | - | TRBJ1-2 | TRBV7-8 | TGTGCCAGCAGCTTACCCCGGACAGCCTTCTCTCCCTATGGCTACACCTTC | CASSLPRTAFSPYGYTF
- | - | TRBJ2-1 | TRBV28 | TGTGCCAGCAGTTCCACAGGGTCGGTCCAGGGGGAGCAGTTCTTC | CASSSTGSVQGEQFF
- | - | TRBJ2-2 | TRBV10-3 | TGTGCCATCAGTGAGGCTAGCAACGGGGAGCTGTTTTTT | CAISEASNGELFF
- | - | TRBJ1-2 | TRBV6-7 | TGTGCCAGCGCCACGGGTTGGTCTGGCTACACCTTC | CASATGWSGYTF
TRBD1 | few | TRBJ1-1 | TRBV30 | TGTGCCTGGAGTCTCGGGGACAGGATGAACACTGAAGCTTTCTTT | CAWSLGDRMNTEAFF
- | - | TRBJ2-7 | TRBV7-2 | TGTGCCAGCAGCTTAGCGTTCGGGGGCTCCTACGAGCAGTACTTC | CASSLAFGGSYEQYF
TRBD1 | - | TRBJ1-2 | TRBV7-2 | TGTGCCAGCAGCCCGCGACAGGGGGATGGCTACACCTTC | CASSPRQGDGYTF
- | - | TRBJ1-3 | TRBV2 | TGTGCTCAGGCCCGGGAGATGTCTGGAAACACCATATATTTT | CAQAREMSGNTIYF
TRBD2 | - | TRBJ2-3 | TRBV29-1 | TGCAGCGTTGTATCGCGGGGGATGACAGATACGCAGTATTTT | CSVVSRGMTDTQYF
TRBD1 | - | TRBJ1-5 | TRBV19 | TGTGCCAGTAGTATTCGGACAGGGGGAACGATTGGGTATAGCAATCAGCCCCAGCATTTT | CASSIRTGGTIGYSNQPQHF
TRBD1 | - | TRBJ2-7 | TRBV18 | TGTGCCAGCTCACCGGACAGGTACGAGCAGTACTTC | CASSPDRYEQYF
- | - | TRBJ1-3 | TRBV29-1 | TGCAGCGTTGAAGCCCCCAGGGGTCCTGGAAACACCATATATTTT | CSVEAPRGPGNTIYF
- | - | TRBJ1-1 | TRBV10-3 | TGTGCCATCAGTAAACAGAAGAACACTGAAGCTTTCTTT | CAISKQKNTEAFF
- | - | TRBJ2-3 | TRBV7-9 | TGTGCCAGCAGCGAAATCCTAGCGTGGGGGAGCACAGATACGCAGTATTTT | CASSEILAWGSTDTQYF
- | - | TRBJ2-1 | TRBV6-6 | TGTGCCAGCAGTTATCAGGCGGGGTCTTTTGAGCAGTTCTTC | CASSYQAGSFEQFF
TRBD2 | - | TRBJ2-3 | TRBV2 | TGTGCCAGCAAGTTAGACGAGTCAGCGGGGGGCTTCCGACACACAGATACGCAGTATTTT | CASKLDESAGGFRHTDTQYF
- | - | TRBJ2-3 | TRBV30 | TGTGCCTGGAGTGGGACAGATACGCAGTATTTT | CAWSGTDTQYF
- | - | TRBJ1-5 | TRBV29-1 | TGCAGCGTTGCCAAGGATCCCCTGGGAGGTCAGCCCCAGCATTTT | CSVAKDPLGGQPQHF
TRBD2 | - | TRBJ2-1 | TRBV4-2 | TGTGCCAGCAGCCCGCGGGCGGGGACTAGCGCGTTCCCTAGCTCCTACAATGAGCAGTTCTTC | CASSPRAGTSAFPSSYNEQFF
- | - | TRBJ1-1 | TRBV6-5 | TGTGCCAGCAGTAAACTTTTAAACATGAACACTGAAGCTTTCTTT | CASSKLLNMNTEAFF
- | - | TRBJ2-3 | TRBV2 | TGTGCCACCAGCAACTCCGCTGGGGCAGATACGCAGTATTTT | CATSNSAGADTQYF
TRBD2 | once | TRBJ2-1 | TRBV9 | TGTGCCAGCTCCCTACTAGCGGGGTTCGACAATGAGCAGTTCTTC | CASSLLAGFDNEQFF
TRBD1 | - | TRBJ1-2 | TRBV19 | TGTGCCAGTAGTATAGAGACAGGGGGCGCTGACTATGGCTACACCTTC | CASSIETGGADYGYTF
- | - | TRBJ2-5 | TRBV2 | TGTGCCAGCAGTGACGGGAATCTCTTCCGGGAGACCCAGTACTTC | CASSDGNLFRETQYF
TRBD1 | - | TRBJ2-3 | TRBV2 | TGTGCCAGCAGTGGTCGACAGGGGGCTAGCACAGATACGCAGTATTTT | CASSGRQGASTDTQYF
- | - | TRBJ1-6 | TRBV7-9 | TGTGCCAGCAGCTTAGAGGGTTCTTCACCCCTCCACTTT | CASSLEGSSPLHF
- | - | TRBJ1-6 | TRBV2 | TGTGCCAGCAGCGGGCAGCCTAATTCACCCCTCCACTTT | CASSGQPNSPLHF
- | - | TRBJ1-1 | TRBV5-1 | TGCGCCAGCAGCAAGGACAGAATTGGGACTGAAGCTTTCTTT | CASSKDRIGTEAFF
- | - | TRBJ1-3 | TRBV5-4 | TGTGCCAGCAGCTTGGAGGCCTCTGGAAACACCATATATTTT | CASSLEASGNTIYF
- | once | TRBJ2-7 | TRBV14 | TGTGCCAGCAGCCAACAGGGCTACGAGCAGTACTTC | CASSQQGYEQYF
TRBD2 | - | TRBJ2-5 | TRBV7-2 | TGTGCCAGCAGCCTTTTGCGCGGGGGACAAGAGACCCAGTACTTC | CASSLLRGGQETQYF
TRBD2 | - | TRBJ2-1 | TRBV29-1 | TGCAGCGTTGATGTCCTAGCGGGGGGGCTGATCACCTACAATGAGCAGTTCTTC | CSVDVLAGGLITYNEQFF
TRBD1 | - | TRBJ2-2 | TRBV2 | TGTGCCAGCCACGGGACAGGGGGGTCCGCCGGGGAGCTGTTTTTT | CASHGTGGSAGELFF